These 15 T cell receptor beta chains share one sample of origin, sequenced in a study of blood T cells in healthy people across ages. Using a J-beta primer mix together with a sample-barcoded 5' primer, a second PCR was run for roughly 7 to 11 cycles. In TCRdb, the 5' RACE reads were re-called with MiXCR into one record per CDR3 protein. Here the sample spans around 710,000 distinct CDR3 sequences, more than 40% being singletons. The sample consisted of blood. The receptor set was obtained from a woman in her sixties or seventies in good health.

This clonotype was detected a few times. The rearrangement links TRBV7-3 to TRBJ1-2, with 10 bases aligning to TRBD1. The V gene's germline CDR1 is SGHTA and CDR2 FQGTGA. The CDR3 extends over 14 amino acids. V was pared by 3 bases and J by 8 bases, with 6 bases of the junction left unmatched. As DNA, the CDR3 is TGTGCCAGCAGCTTGGGACAGGGGTCAGGAGGCTACACCTTC. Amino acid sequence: CASSLGQGSGGYTF.

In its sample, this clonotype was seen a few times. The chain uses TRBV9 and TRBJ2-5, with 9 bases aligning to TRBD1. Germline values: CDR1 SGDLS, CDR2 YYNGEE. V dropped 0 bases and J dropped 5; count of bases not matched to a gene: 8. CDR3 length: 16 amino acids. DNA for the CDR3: TGTGCCAGCAGCGTAGCTACTGGGACAGGGCAGGAGACCCAGTACTTC. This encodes CASSVATGTGQETQYF.

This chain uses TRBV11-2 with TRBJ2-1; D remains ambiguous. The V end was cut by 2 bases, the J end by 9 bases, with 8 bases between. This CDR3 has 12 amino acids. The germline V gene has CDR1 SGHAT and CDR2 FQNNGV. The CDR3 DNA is TGTGCCAGCAGCTTACTTACCGGTGAGCAGTTCTTC. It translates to CASSLLTGEQFF.

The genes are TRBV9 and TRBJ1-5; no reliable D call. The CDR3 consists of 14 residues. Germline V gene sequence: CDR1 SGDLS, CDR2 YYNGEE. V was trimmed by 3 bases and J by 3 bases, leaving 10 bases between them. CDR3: CASSAHPYNQPQHF. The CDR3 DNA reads TGTGCCAGCAGCGCTCACCCCTACAATCAGCCCCAGCATTTT.

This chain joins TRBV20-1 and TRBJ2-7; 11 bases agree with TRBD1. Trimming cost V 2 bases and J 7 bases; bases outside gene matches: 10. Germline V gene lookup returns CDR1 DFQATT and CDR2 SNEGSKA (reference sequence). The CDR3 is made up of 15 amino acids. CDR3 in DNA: TGCAGTGCTAGAAGACCCCGGACAGGGGGCCGGGAGCAGTACTTC. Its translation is CSARRPRTGGREQYF.

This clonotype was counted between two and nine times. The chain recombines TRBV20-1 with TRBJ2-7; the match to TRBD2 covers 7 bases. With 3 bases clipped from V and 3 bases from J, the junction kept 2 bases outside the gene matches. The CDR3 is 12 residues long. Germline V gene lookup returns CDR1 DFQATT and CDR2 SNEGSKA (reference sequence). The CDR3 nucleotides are TGCAGTGCTAGGCGGGGGAACTACGAGCAGTACTTC. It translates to CSARRGNYEQYF.

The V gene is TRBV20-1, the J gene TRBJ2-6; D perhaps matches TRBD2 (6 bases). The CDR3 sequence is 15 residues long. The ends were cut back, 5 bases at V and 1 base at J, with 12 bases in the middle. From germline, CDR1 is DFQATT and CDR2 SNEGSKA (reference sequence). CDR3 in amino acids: CSAPPGGSGANVLTF. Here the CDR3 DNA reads TGCAGTGCTCCCCCCGGGGGATCTGGGGCCAACGTCCTGACTTTC.

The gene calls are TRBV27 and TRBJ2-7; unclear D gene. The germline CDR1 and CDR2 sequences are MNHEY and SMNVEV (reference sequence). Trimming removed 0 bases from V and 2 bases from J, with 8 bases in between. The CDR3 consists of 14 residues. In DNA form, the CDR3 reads TGTGCCAGCAGTTTATCGATTTCACCCTACGAGCAGTACTTC. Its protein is CASSLSISPYEQYF.

CDR3 coding DNA: TGCAGTGCTAGAGACCGCAGGGTCGGCAATCAGCCCCAGCATTTT. Translating it yields CSARDRRVGNQPQHF. The chain recombines TRBV20-1 with TRBJ1-5; D possibly corresponds to TRBD1 (5 bases). CDR1 and CDR2 (germline): DFQATT, SNEGSKA (reference sequence). This CDR3 spans 15 amino acids. V dropped 0 bases and J dropped 2 bases, with 11 bases sitting between them.

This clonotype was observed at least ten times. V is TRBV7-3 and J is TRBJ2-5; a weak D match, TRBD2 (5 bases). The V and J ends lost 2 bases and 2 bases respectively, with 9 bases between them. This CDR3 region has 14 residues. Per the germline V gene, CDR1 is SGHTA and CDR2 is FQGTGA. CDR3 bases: TGTGCCAGCAGCTTAGGCGGGCCGCAAGAGACCCAGTACTTC. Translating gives CASSLGGPQETQYF.

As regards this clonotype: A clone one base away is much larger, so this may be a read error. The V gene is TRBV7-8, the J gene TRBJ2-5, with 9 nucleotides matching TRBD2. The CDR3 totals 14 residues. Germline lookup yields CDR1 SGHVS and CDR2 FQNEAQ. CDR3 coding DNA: TGTGCCAGCGGCTTAGCGGGAGTTCAAGAGACCCAGTACTTC. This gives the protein CASGLAGVQETQYF. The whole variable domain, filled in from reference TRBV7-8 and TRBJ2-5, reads GAGVSQSPRYKVAKRGQDVALRCDPISGHVSLFWYQQALGQGPEFLTYFQNEAQLDKSGLPSDRFFAERPEGSVSTLKIQRTQQEDSAVYLCASGLAGVQETQYFGPGTRLLVL.

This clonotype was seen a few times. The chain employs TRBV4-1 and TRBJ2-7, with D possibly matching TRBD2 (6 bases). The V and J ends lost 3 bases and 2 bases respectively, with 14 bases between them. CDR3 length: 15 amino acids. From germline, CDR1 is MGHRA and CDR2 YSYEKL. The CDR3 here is CASSQEGGEAYEQYF. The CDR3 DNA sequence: TGCGCCAGCAGCCAGGAAGGAGGGGAAGCCTACGAGCAGTACTTC.

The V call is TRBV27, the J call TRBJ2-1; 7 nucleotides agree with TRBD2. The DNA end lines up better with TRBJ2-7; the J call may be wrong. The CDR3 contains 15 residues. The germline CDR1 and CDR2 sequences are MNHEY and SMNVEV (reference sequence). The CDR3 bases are TGTGCCAGCACCTGCCGGGGGGACTCCTACAATGAGCAGTACTTC. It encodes CASTCRGDSYNEQYF.

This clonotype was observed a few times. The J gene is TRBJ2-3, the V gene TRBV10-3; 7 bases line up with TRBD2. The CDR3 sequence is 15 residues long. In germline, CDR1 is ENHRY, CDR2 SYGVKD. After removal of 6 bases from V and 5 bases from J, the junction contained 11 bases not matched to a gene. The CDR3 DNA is TGTGCCATCAGGGGGGGAGGGCCCAGTGGAGATACGCAGTATTTT. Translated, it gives CAIRGGGPSGDTQYF.

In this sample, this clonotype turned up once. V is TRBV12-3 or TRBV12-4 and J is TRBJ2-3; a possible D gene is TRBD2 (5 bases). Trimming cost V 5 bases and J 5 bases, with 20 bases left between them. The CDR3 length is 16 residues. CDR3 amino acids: CASSPRTDGIGDTQYF. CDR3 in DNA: TGTGCCAGCAGTCCGAGGACTGACGGGATTGGAGATACGCAGTATTTT.